This TCR beta chain was sequenced in a study of blood T cell repertoires in COVID-19. This table comes from immunoSEQ multiplex PCR, and its TCRdb copy is limited to in-frame clones, with some not included. In the table there are about 400,000 clones, around 87% of which are singletons. This sequence originates from a man aged 35-49 years in a cohort exposed to, infected with or recovered from COVID-19 (not recorded which). The sequenced sample was PBMCs or T cells enriched from blood (not recorded which).

The chain's CDR3 is CASSAPGLALNEQFF. The CDR3 nucleotides are TGTGCCAGCAGTGCGCCGGGACTAGCGCTCAATGAGCAGTTCTTC. The chain joins TRBV2 to TRBJ2-1; 10 bases line up with TRBD2. V shed 4 bases and J 6 bases; nucleotides not matched to a gene: 6. This CDR3 is built from 15 residues. CDR1 and CDR2 (germline): SNHLY, FYNNEI.